A single sample is the source of the 25 T cell receptor beta chains below, sequenced in a study of tumour-infiltrating T cells in Burkitt lymphoma. Method: immunoSEQ multiplex PCR; TCRdb's copy keeps in-frame clones and lacks some. Of over a thousand clones in the sample, around an eighth are singletons; the top ten hold under 5.5%. The sequencing input was tumor tissue. Receptor source: a human donor with Burkitt lymphoma.

The chain couples TRBV4-3 to TRBJ1-2; D is unresolved. The length of the CDR3 is 15 residues. Trimming removed 0 bases at V and 5 bases at J, with 13 bases between. In germline, CDR1 is LGHNA, CDR2 YSLEER. This CDR3 reads CASSQEWRTVYGYTF. The CDR3 bases are TGCGCCAGCAGCCAAGAGTGGAGGACGGTTTATGGCTACACCTTC.

This clone has just a few counts. The chain's CDR3 is CASSQLGGSTDTQYF. In DNA, the CDR3 is TGTGCCAGCAGCCAATTGGGAGGAAGCACAGATACGCAGTATTTT. The chain has TRBV14 and TRBJ2-3, with a possible D match to TRBD2 (6 bases). CDR3 size: 15 residues. Germline-derived CDR1 and CDR2 are SGHDN and FVKESK. V was cut by 2 bases and J by 0 bases, with 9 bases left in between.

The chain recombines TRBV9 with TRBJ1-3, with a possible D match to TRBD1 (6 bases). Between the trimmed V and J ends, which lost 2 bases and 0 bases, there was a span of 9 bases. Germline lookup yields CDR1 SGDLS and CDR2 YYNGEE. The CDR3 contains 15 residues. CDR3: CASSVTGISGNTIYF. The CDR3 DNA sequence: TGTGCCAGCAGCGTCACAGGGATCTCTGGAAACACCATATATTTT.

V is TRBV19 and J is TRBJ1-2; TRBD1 matches at 8 bases. The V and J ends lost 8 bases and 4 bases, in that order; junction bases with no gene match: 12. Germline V gene sequence: CDR1 LNHDA, CDR2 SQIVND (reference sequence). This CDR3 spans 15 amino acids. CDR3 amino acids: CASGENDRGGYGYTF. In DNA, the CDR3 is TGTGCCAGTGGGGAAAACGACAGGGGAGGCTATGGCTACACCTTC.

The sample holds a few counts of this clone. CDR3 in amino acids: CASSRQGRETEAFF. The CDR3 DNA reads as TGCGCCAGCAGCCGACAGGGGAGAGAAACTGAAGCTTTCTTT. The V gene is TRBV5-1, the J gene TRBJ1-1; 8 positions agree with TRBD1. The ends lost 4 bases at V and 5 bases at J; junction bases unmatched: 7. The CDR3 contains 14 residues. CDR1 is SGHRS, CDR2 YFSETQ, per germline.

This clone has just a few counts. The chain carries TRBV14 and TRBJ1-2; no reliable D call. The CDR3 runs to 12 residues. V was shortened by 2 bases and J by 4 bases, with 5 bases between the two germline ends. Germline CDR1 reads SGHDN; CDR2 reads FVKESK. Here the CDR3 DNA reads TGTGCCAGCAGCCAAAGTAGCTATGGCTACACCTTC. This translates into CASSQSSYGYTF.

Points on this clone: A read error may produce the germline difference seen at one junction end. The V and J genes are TRBV4-3 and TRBJ1-5; no clear D. Germline V gene data show CDR1 as LGHNA and CDR2 as YSLEER. The CDR3 has 16 residues. DNA for the CDR3: TGCGCTAGCAGCCAAGAATGGGCCCAAAGCAATCAGCCCCAGCATTTT. This sequence encodes CASSQEWAQSNQPQHF.

Turning to this clone: One junction end disagrees with the germline gene, perhaps due to a read error. The V and J genes are TRBV15 and TRBJ1-1; D perhaps matches TRBD1 (5 bases). From germline, CDR1 is LNHNV and CDR2 YYDKDF (reference sequence). The CDR3 loop spans 17 amino acids. Here the CDR3 reads CATSRDESRATNTEASF. Written as DNA, the CDR3 is TGTGCCACCAGCAGAGATGAGAGCAGGGCAACGAACACTGAAGCTTCCTTT.

The chain employs TRBV18 and TRBJ1-2; tentative D call: TRBD1 (6 bases). This CDR3 spans 16 amino acids. Trimming took off 2 bases at V and 6 bases at J, with 19 bases between the two ends. Looked up from germline, CDR1 is KGHSH and CDR2 is LQKENI. CDR3 in amino acids: CASSPGGAGLQDGYTF. The CDR3 DNA reads TGTGCCAGCTCACCAGGGGGGGCAGGACTACAGGATGGCTACACCTTC.

There are a few counts of this clone. The chain combines TRBV19 with TRBJ2-5; 7 bases map to TRBD1. CDR1 and CDR2 from the germline V gene are LNHDA and SQIVND (reference sequence). With 6 bases clipped from V and 4 bases from J, the junction kept 8 bases outside the gene matches. There are 14 residues in the CDR3. CDR3 region: CASRRTGVGETQYF. CDR3 sequence (DNA): TGTGCCAGTAGGCGAACAGGGGTTGGAGAGACCCAGTACTTC.

This clone was picked up a small number of times. This sequence joins TRBV5-1 and TRBJ1-2; 8 bases fit TRBD1. CDR1 is SGHRS, CDR2 YFSETQ, per germline. The CDR3 covers 14 residues. Germline trimming cut 1 base from V and 3 bases from J; bases unmatched to any gene: 2. The CDR3 sequence is CASSLPGGDYGYTF. Written as DNA, the CDR3 is TGCGCCAGCAGCTTGCCAGGGGGCGACTATGGCTACACCTTC.

This clone has more than one count but fewer than ten. The chain couples TRBV5-5 to TRBJ1-3; 8 bases match TRBD1. J lost 5 bases, V lost 4 bases, and 5 bases had no gene match. The CDR3 totals 14 residues. Germline V gene sequence: CDR1 SGHKS, CDR2 YYEKEE (reference sequence). CDR3 residues: CASSPWTGRNTIYF. The CDR3 DNA follows: TGTGCCAGCAGCCCCTGGACAGGGCGAAACACCATATATTTT.

This sequence joins TRBV14 and TRBJ2-3, with D hard to call. This CDR3 contains 16 residues. Trimming pared 1 base from V and 10 bases from J, leaving 21 bases between. Germline V CDR1 and CDR2: SGHDN, FVKESK. The CDR3 coding sequence is TGTGCCAGCAGCCAAGTTGACGGAATGATAGATATTGCGCAGTATTTT. Amino acids: CASSQVDGMIDIAQYF. Using reference TRBV14 and TRBJ2-3 for the parts outside the CDR3, the full variable domain is EAGVTQFPSHSVIEKGQTVTLRCDPISGHDNLYWYRRVMGKEIKFLLHFVKESKQDESGMPNNRFLAERTGGTYSTLKVQPAELEDSGVYFCASSQVDGMIDIAQYFGPGTRLTVL.

The chain joins TRBV5-6 to TRBJ2-7; tentatively, D is TRBD1 or TRBD2 (6 bases each). CDR3 size: 16 residues. Between the trimmed V and J ends, which lost 0 bases and 7 bases, there was a span of 20 bases. Germline V gene sequence: CDR1 SGHDT, CDR2 YYEEEE. CDR3 in DNA: TGTGCCAGCAGCTTGGCCGGAGGGGACACGTACTGGGAGCAGTACTTC. Its translation is CASSLAGGDTYWEQYF.

CDR3 nucleotides: TGTGCCAGCGGGGGACAGAGAGGGGAGCTGTTTTTT. Protein: CASGGQRGELFF. This chain joins TRBV27 and TRBJ2-2; 7 positions match TRBD1. V was clipped by 8 bases and J by 8 bases; unmatched bases: 5. The CDR3 totals 12 residues. The germline V gene encodes CDR1 MNHEY and CDR2 SMNVEV (reference sequence).

The count of this clone is one. The J gene is TRBJ1-3, the V gene TRBV4-3; D uncertain. The CDR3 sequence is 17 residues long. Germline CDR1 LGHNA, CDR2 YSLEER. Between the trimmed V and J ends, which lost 0 bases and 0 bases, there was a span of 12 bases. CDR3 protein: CASSQEIPGVSGNTIYF. The CDR3 DNA sequence: TGCGCCAGCAGCCAAGAAATTCCGGGAGTCTCTGGAAACACCATATATTTT.

A few counts support this clone. One end of the junction fails to match germline, which may point to a read error. V and J are TRBV29-1 and TRBJ1-2; D uncertain. The CDR3 runs 8 residues. Germline loops: CDR1 SQVTM, CDR2 ANQGSEA. The DNA of the CDR3 is TGCAGCGTTGAGGTGGGATACTTC. Translated, it gives CSVEVGYF.

In this sample, this clone turned up a few times. This sequence joins TRBV2 and TRBJ2-2, with D possibly matching TRBD1 (6 bases). V was trimmed by 6 bases and J by 6 bases, leaving 11 bases between them. Per the germline V gene, CDR1 is SNHLY and CDR2 is FYNNEI. The CDR3 covers 13 residues. CDR3 sequence: CASRNREAGELFF. The CDR3 nucleotides are TGTGCCAGCAGAAACAGGGAAGCCGGGGAGCTGTTTTTT.

This clone has a handful of counts. The chain links TRBV2 to TRBJ2-7; perhaps TRBD2 as D (6 bases). The germline V and J ends were trimmed by 8 bases and 0 bases, with 11 bases remaining between them. The CDR3 is made up of 13 amino acids. Germline assignment: CDR1 SNHLY and CDR2 FYNNEI. The chain's CDR3 is CASAGLSSYEQYF. In DNA form, the CDR3 reads TGTGCCAGCGCGGGGTTGAGCTCCTACGAGCAGTACTTC.

The chain recombines TRBV5-1 with TRBJ2-7; D is unresolved. Germline-derived CDR1 and CDR2 are SGHRS and YFSETQ. Trimming shortened V by 7 bases and J by 0 bases, and 20 bases separated the two germline ends. The CDR3 has 16 residues. The CDR3 reads CASALMRFSTSYEQYF. CDR3 in DNA: TGCGCCAGCGCCTTGATGAGATTCTCTACCTCCTACGAGCAGTACTTC.

In this sample, this clone turned up a few times. CDR3 in amino acids: CASSQDLQGGYEQYF. In DNA, the CDR3 is TGCGCCAGCAGCCAAGATCTACAGGGAGGATACGAGCAGTACTTC. J is TRBJ2-7 and V is TRBV4-3; the D call may be TRBD1 or TRBD2 (6 bases each). Trimming stripped 0 bases from V and 4 bases from J, with 13 bases between. Germline V gives CDR1 LGHNA, CDR2 YSLEER. The CDR3 contains 15 residues.

This clone occurred a few times. J is TRBJ2-2 and V is TRBV27; the match to TRBD1 covers 11 bases. The J segment lost 7 bases and the V segment lost 5 bases, leaving 12 bases of the junction unmatched. CDR3 length equals 17 residues. Germline CDR1 and CDR2: MNHEY and SMNVEV (reference sequence). The CDR3 loop is CASSPRTGGIVSGELFF. In DNA, the CDR3 is TGTGCCAGCAGTCCCCGGACAGGGGGCATTGTGAGCGGGGAGCTGTTTTTT.

This clone appeared a few times. The rearrangement joins TRBV5-1 to TRBJ1-1; no definite D call. Germline lookup yields CDR1 SGHRS and CDR2 YFSETQ. The CDR3 has 16 amino acids. V lost 2 bases and J lost 0, with 14 bases in between. CDR3 bases: TGCGCCAGCAGCTTAACCGGTGGGCAGGTGAACACTGAAGCTTTCTTT. Residues: CASSLTGGQVNTEAFF.

The chain joins TRBV19 to TRBJ2-5; possible D gene TRBD2, 5 bases. The CDR3 sequence is 13 residues long. The germline V gene has CDR1 LNHDA and CDR2 SQIVND (reference sequence). Trimming took 5 bases from V and 5 from J, leaving 12 bases between them. The CDR3 nucleotides are TGTGCCAGTAGTGAGGAGGTCCCGGAGACCCAGTACTTC. The encoded protein is CASSEEVPETQYF.

This clone was counted between two and nine times. V and J are TRBV5-1 and TRBJ2-1, with 11 bases identical to TRBD2. Unmatched junction bases numbered 7, after V lost 0 bases and J lost 8 bases. The germline CDR1 and CDR2 sequences are SGHRS and YFSETQ. The CDR3 loop spans 16 amino acids. The CDR3: CASSLGSGRVHDEQFF. The CDR3 region has the DNA TGCGCCAGCAGCTTGGGTAGCGGGAGGGTACACGATGAGCAGTTCTTC.